This TCR beta chain was identified in a study of cytomegalovirus exposure and HLA in healthy donors. The length of the CDR3 is 15 residues. Germline CDR1 and CDR2: SGHNT and YYREEE (reference sequence). V was clipped by 4 bases and J by 7 bases, with 21 bases between them. Both 60 Vbeta primers and 13 Jbeta primers went into the PCR. The assay was immunoSEQ multiplex PCR, and TCRdb's table has in-frame clones only and misses some. The sample contains about 180,000 clones, around 77% of which appear only once. The TCR originated in a woman aged 30 to 39 in good health and CMV-seronegative. V usage is TRBV5-4 and J usage is TRBJ2-7; possibly TRBD1 for D (6 bases). Material for sequencing was PBMCs. CDR3 sequence reads: CASSPGTPQGGEQYF. CDR3 nucleotide sequence: TGTGCCAGCAGCCCAGGGACACCACAGGGCGGGGAGCAGTACTTC.